There are many counts of the clone carrying this TCR beta chain. This sample stems from a study of breast tumors, draining lymph nodes, adjacent tissues. The V end lost 0 bases, the J end lost 3 bases, and 13 bases lay between the germline ends. Germline V CDR1 and CDR2: SGHRS, YFSETQ. The CDR3 is made up of 16 amino acids. TCRdb reprocessed the multiplex PCR reads via MiXCR and lists one record per CDR3 protein. Among about 47,000 distinct CDR3 sequences, 23% were seen once, and the ten largest hold around 8.5%. The sequence was obtained from a female donor with breast cancer. Some clones in this sample may be carry-over from other donors' samples. The chain links TRBV5-1 to TRBJ1-3; D is unresolved. The sequencing sample was made of breast tumor tissue. CDR3 sequence: CASSLGVFSGGNTIYF. CDR3 sequence (DNA): TGCGCCAGCAGCTTGGGGGTATTCTCTGGTGGAAACACCATATATTTT.